The 10 T cell receptor beta chains below all came from one sample that was sequenced in a study. Tregs were sorted as CD4+CD25+CD127-/low cells. From the 5' RACE reads, TCRdb called clonotypes with MiXCR, one entry per CDR3 protein. This table has fewer than 55,000 distinct CDR3 sequences, 22% appearing once. Sequenced sample: Tregs sorted from a lymph node. These receptors all come from a female donor with breast cancer.

The chain carries TRBV12-3 or TRBV12-4 and TRBJ2-1, with no clear D. The CDR3 has 12 residues. Trimming removed 7 bases from V and 7 bases from J, with 11 bases in between. CDR3 nucleotides: TGTGCCAGCAACATTCCAATGAATGAGCAGTTCTTC. The encoded protein is CASNIPMNEQFF.

As regards this clonotype: Since no conserved phenylalanine or tryptophan closes the CDR3, a read error is the likely cause. V usage is TRBV7-9 and J usage is TRBJ2-1; TRBD2 aligns across 8 bases. Germline V gives CDR1 SEHNR, CDR2 FQNEAQ (reference sequence). This CDR3 comprises 15 residues. The CDR3 is CASSLGTSSCNEQFL. DNA for the CDR3: TGTGCCAGCAGCTTAGGGACTAGCTCCTGCAATGAGCAGTTCTTA.

Concerning this clonotype itself: One base away lies a much larger clone, so this may be a sequencing read error. This chain uses TRBV27 with TRBJ2-7; D is ambiguous. V dropped 11 bases and J dropped 7 bases, with 9 bases sitting between them. This CDR3 has 9 amino acids. Germline V lookup: CDR1 MNHEY, CDR2 SMNVEV (reference sequence). As DNA, the CDR3 is TGTGCCGGCAAAGGGGAGCAGTACTTC. Residues: CAGKGEQYF.

The rearrangement uses TRBV9 and TRBJ2-7, with D tentatively TRBD2 (6 bases). V lost 3 bases, J lost 6 bases, and 13 bases lay in between. CDR3 length equals 13 residues. Germline V gene sequence: CDR1 SGDLS, CDR2 YYNGEE. The CDR3, as DNA: TGTGCCAGCAGCGCCAGGGACTCTATCGAGCAGTACTTC. It encodes CASSARDSIEQYF.

This clonotype was found a few times. The J gene is TRBJ2-7, the V gene TRBV25-1; D call uncertain. CDR1 MGHDK and CDR2 SYGVNS come from the germline V gene. This CDR3 is 12 amino acids long. Between the trimmed V and J ends, which lost 3 bases and 5 bases, there was a span of 8 bases. The DNA of the CDR3 is TGTGCCAGCAGTGACGGGCATAACGAGCAGTACTTC. Its protein product is CASSDGHNEQYF.

As regards this clonotype: The junction differs from germline at one of its ends, possibly a read error. V and J are TRBV11-2 and TRBJ2-7; 8 bases are a match to TRBD2. The CDR3 extends over 15 amino acids. CDR1 SGHAT and CDR2 FQNNGV come from the germline V gene. The CDR3 sequence is CTSSLTEAGVYEQYF. As DNA, the CDR3 is TGTACCAGCAGCTTAACGGAAGCGGGAGTCTACGAGCAGTACTTC.

The sample holds a few counts of this clonotype. The chain recombines TRBV29-1 with TRBJ1-5, with D hard to call. The V and J ends lost 4 bases and 7 bases respectively, with 14 bases between them. The CDR3 extends over 13 amino acids. The germline CDR1 and CDR2 sequences are SQVTM and ANQGSEA. CDR3 loop: CSVAGDRTQPQHF. The CDR3 bases are TGCAGCGTTGCTGGTGATCGGACCCAGCCCCAGCATTTT.

This clonotype was counted only a few times. Given a much more abundant clone one base away, this may be a read error. The chain recombines TRBV24-1 with TRBJ1-5; D is perhaps TRBD1 (5 bases). The germline CDR1 and CDR2 sequences are KGHDR and SFDVKD. This CDR3 is built from 14 residues. In DNA form, the CDR3 reads TGTACCACCAGCGGGGCAGGGATCAATCAGCCCCAGCATTTT. Translating it yields CTTSGAGINQPQHF.

This clonotype was detected only a few times. V and J are TRBV9 and TRBJ2-5, with D uncertain. V gave up 0 bases and J gave up 5 bases, with 8 bases separating them. This CDR3 contains 13 residues. CDR1 SGDLS and CDR2 YYNGEE come from the germline V gene. CDR3 residues: CASSVGGRETQYF. The CDR3 coding sequence is TGTGCCAGCAGCGTAGGAGGTAGGGAGACCCAGTACTTC. Full variable domain (remainder filled in from reference TRBV9 and TRBJ2-5): DSGVTQTPKHLITATGQRVTLRCSPRSGDLSVYWYQQSLDQGLQFLIQYYNGEERAKGNILERFSAQQFPDLHSELNLSSLELGDSALYFCASSVGGRETQYFGPGTRLLVL.

The chain uses TRBV5-1 and TRBJ2-5; 8 bases fit TRBD1. From germline, CDR1 is SGHRS and CDR2 YFSETQ. The CDR3 has 15 amino acids. J was trimmed by 5 bases and V by 4 bases; bases with no gene match: 10. The CDR3 loop reads CASSTGTGVLETQYF. The DNA for the CDR3 is TGCGCCAGCAGCACCGGGACAGGCGTTCTGGAGACCCAGTACTTC.